The clone carrying this T cell receptor beta chain was observed at least ten times. This CDR3 region has 16 residues. V shed 4 bases, J shed 3 bases, and the junction held 10 bases outside the gene matches. In germline, CDR1 is SGDLS, CDR2 YYNGEE. The data originate from a study of blood T cell repertoires in COVID-19. The assay was immunoSEQ multiplex PCR, and TCRdb's table has in-frame clones only and misses some. Seen here are 250,000 or so clones, more than 65% observed once, and the top ten hold more than 3%. The genes are TRBV9 and TRBJ2-3; 8 bases agree with TRBD2. Sequenced sample: PBMCs or T cells enriched from blood (not recorded which). The clonotype originates from a man aged 50 to 60 who had recovered from COVID-19. The CDR3, as DNA: TGTGCCAGCAGCTCACGGGCGGGAGGAGGTACAGATACGCAGTATTTT. It encodes CASSSRAGGGTDTQYF. The full variable domain, completed using reference TRBV9 and TRBJ2-3, is DSGVTQTPKHLITATGQRVTLRCSPRSGDLSVYWYQQSLDQGLQFLIQYYNGEERAKGNILERFSAQQFPDLHSELNLSSLELGDSALYFCASSSRAGGGTDTQYFGPGTRLTVL.